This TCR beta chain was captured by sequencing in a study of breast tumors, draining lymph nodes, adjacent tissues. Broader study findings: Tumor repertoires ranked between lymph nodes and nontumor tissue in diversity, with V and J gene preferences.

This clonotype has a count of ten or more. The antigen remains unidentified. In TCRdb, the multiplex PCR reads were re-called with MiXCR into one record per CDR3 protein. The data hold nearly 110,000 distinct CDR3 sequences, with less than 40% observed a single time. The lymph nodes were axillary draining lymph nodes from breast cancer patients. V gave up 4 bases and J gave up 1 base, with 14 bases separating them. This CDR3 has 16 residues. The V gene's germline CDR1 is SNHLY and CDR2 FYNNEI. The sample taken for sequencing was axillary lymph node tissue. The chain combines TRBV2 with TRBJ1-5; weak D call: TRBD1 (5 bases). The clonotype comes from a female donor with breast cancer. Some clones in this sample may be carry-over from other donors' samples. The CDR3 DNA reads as TGTGCCAGCAGTGTCCGGGGCCGAGGAAGCAATCAGCCCCAGCATTTT. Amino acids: CASSVRGRGSNQPQHF.